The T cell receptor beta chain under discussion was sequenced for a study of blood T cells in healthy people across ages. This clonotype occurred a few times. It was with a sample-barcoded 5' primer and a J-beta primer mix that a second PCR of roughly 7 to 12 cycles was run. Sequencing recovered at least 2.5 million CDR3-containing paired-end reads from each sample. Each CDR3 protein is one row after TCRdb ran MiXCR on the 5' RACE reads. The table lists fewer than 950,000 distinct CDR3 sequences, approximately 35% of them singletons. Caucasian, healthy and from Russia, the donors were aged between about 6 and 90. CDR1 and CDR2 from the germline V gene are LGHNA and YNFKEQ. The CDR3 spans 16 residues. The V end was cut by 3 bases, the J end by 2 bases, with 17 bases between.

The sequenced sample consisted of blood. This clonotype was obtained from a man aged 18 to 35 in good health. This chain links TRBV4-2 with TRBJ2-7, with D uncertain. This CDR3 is CASSHVRVQLPYEQYF. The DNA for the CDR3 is TGTGCCAGCAGCCATGTAAGGGTCCAGCTCCCCTACGAGCAGTACTTC.